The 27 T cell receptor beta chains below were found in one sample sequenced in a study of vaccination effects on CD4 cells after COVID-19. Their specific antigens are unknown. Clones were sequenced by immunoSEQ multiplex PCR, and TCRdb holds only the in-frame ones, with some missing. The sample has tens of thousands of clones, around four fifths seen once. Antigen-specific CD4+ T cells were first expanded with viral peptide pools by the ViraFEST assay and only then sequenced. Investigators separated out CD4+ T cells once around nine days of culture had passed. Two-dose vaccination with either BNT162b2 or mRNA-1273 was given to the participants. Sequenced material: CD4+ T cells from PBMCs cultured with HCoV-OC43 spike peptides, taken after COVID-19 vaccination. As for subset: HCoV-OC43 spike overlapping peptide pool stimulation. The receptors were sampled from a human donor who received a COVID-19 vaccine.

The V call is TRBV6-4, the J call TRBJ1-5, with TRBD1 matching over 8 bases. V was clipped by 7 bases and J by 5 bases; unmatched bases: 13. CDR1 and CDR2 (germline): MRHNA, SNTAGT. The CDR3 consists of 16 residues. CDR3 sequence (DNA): TGTGCCAGCACTCGGACAGGGACGGACAGGGATCAGCCCCAGCATTTT. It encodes CASTRTGTDRDQPQHF.

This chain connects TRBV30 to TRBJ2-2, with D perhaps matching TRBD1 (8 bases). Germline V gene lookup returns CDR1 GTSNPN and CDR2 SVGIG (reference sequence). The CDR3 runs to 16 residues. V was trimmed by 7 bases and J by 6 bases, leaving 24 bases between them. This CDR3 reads CASGPPRTGRAGELFF. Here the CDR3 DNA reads TGTGCCTCGGGCCCCCCGCGGACAGGGAGGGCCGGGGAGCTGTTTTTT.

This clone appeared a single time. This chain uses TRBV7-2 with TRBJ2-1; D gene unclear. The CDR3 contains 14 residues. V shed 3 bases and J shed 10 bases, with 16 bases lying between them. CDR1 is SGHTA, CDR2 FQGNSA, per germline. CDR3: CASSFQGHSGEQFF. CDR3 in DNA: TGTGCCAGCAGCTTCCAAGGGCACTCCGGCGAGCAGTTCTTC. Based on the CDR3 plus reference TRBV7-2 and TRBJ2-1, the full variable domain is GAGVSQSPSNKVTEKGKDVELRCDPISGHTALYWYRQSLGQGLEFLIYFQGNSAPDKSGLPSDRFSAERTGGSVSTLTIQRTQQEDSAVYLCASSFQGHSGEQFFGPGTRLTVL.

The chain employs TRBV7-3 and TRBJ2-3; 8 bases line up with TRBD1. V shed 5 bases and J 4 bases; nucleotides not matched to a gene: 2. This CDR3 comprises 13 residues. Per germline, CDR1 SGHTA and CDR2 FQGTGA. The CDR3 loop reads CASSRQGPDTQYF. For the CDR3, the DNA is TGTGCCAGCAGCCGACAGGGGCCAGATACGCAGTATTTT.

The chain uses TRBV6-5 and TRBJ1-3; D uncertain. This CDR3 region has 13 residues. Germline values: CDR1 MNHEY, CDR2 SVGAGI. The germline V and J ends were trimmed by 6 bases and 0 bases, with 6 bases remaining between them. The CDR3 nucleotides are TGTGCCAGCAGGTCCGGCTCTGGAAACACCATATATTTT. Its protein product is CASRSGSGNTIYF.

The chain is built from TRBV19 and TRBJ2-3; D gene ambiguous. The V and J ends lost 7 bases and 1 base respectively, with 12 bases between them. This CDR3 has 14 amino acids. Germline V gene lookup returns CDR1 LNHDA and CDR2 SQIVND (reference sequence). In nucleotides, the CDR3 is TGTGCCAGTAAGCGCCGGCAGGGCACAGATACGCAGTATTTT. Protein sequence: CASKRRQGTDTQYF.

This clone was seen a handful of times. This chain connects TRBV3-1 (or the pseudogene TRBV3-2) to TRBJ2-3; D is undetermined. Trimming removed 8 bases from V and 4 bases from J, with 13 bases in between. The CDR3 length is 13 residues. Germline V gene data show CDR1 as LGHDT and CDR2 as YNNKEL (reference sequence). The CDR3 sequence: CASYGGIPDTQYF. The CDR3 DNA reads TGTGCCAGCTACGGTGGGATTCCAGATACGCAGTATTTT.

The CDR3 loop is CASISLVTSTDTQYF. CDR3 nucleotides: TGTGCCAGCATCAGCCTCGTGACTAGCACAGATACGCAGTATTTT. The V gene is TRBV6-5, the J gene TRBJ2-3; D is unresolved. This CDR3 has 15 amino acids. Germline loops: CDR1 MNHEY, CDR2 SVGAGI. V was cut by 7 bases and J by 0 bases, with 14 bases left in between.

Here the CDR3 DNA reads TGTGCCAGCAGAAGGGGGGACTCTGGAAACACCATATATTTT. Translating gives CASRRGDSGNTIYF. The chain combines TRBV7-6 with TRBJ1-3; TRBD1 is a possible D gene (6 bases). Trimming pared 6 bases from V and 0 bases from J, leaving 9 bases between. The CDR3 loop spans 14 amino acids. CDR1 is SGHVS, CDR2 FNYEAQ, per germline.

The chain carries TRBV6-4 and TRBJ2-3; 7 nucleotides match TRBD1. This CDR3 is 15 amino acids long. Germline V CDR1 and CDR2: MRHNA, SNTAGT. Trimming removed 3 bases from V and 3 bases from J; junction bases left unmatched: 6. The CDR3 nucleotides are TGTGCCAGCAGTGAATGGTACAGGGGAACAGATACGCAGTATTTT. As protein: CASSEWYRGTDTQYF.

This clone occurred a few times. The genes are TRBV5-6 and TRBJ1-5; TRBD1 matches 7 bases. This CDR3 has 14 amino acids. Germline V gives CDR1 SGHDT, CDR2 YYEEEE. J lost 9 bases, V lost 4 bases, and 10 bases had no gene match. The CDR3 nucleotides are TGTGCCAGCAGCCGACAGGGCCTAACGGGGCCCCAGCATTTT. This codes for CASSRQGLTGPQHF.

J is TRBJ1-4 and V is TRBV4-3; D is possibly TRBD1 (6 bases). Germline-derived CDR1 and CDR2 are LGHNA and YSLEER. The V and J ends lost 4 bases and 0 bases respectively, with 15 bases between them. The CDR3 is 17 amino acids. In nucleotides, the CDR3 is TGCGCCAGCAGCCCCGTTCCAGGGGCTGCAACTAATGAAAAACTGTTTTTT. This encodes CASSPVPGAATNEKLFF.

The CDR3: CASSLAGFLGVGNQPQHF. The CDR3 bases are TGTGCCAGCAGCTTAGCAGGGTTCTTAGGGGTTGGTAATCAGCCCCAGCATTTT. The chain recombines TRBV7-9 with TRBJ1-5, with D tentatively TRBD1 (5 bases). This CDR3 region has 18 residues. Trimming removed 0 bases from V and 4 bases from J, with 19 bases in between. Germline CDR1 and CDR2: SEHNR and FQNEAQ (reference sequence).

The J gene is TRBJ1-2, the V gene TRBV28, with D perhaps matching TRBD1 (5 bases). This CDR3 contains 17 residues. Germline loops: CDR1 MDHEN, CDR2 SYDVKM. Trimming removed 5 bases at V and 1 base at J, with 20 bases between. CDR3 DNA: TGTGCCAGCAGTGTTGGCTCGGGGACGGCAGATAACTATGGCTACACCTTC. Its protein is CASSVGSGTADNYGYTF.

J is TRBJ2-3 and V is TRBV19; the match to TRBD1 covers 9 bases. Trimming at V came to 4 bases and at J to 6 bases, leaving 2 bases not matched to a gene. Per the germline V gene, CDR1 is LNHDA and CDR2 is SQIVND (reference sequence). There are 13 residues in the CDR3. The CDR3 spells CASSRDRADTQYF. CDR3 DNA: TGTGCCAGTAGTAGGGACAGGGCGGATACGCAGTATTTT.

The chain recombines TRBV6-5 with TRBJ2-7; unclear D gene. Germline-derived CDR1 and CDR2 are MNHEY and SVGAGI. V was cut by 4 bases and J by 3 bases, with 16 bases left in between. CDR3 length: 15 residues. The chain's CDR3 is CASSSTVGANYEQYV. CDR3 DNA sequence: TGTGCCAGCAGTTCCACCGTCGGTGCCAACTACGAGCAGTACGTC.

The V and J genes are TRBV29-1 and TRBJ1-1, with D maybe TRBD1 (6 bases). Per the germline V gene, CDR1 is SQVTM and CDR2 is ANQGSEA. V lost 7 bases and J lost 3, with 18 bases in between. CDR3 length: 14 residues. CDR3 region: CSGVGTPIDTEAFF. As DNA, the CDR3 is TGCAGCGGAGTTGGGACACCGATCGACACTGAAGCTTTCTTT.

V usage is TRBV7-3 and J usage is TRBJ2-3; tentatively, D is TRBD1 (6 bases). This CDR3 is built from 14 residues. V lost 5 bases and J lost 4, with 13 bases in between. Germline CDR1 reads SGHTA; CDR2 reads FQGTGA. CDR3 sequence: CASSPRGGSDTQYF. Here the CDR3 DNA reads TGTGCCAGCAGCCCCCGAGGGGGATCAGATACGCAGTATTTT.

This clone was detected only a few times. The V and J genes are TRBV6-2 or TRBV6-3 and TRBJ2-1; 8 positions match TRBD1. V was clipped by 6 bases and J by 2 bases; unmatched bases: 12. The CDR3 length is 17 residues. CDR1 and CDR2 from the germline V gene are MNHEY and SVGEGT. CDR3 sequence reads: CASSLPRTGSPYNEQFF. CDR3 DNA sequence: TGTGCCAGCAGCCTACCCCGGACAGGGTCCCCCTACAATGAGCAGTTCTTC.

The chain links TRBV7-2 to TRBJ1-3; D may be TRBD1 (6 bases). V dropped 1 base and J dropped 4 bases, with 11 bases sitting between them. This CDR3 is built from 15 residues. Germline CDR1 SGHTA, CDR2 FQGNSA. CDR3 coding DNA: TGTGCCAGCAGCTTAGTGCGGACAGCAGGAAACACCATATATTTT. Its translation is CASSLVRTAGNTIYF. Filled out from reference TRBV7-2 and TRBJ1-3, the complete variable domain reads GAGVSQSPSNKVTEKGKDVELRCDPISGHTALYWYRQSLGQGLEFLIYFQGNSAPDKSGLPSDRFSAERTGGSVSTLTIQRTQQEDSAVYLCASSLVRTAGNTIYFGEGSWLTVV.

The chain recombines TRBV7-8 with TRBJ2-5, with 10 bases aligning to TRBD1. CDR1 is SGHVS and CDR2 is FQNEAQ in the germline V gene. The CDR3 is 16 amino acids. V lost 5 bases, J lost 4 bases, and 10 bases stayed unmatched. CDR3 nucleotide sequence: TGTGCCAGCAGCCCAACCGGGACAGGGGTTTTAGAGACCCAGTACTTC. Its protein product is CASSPTGTGVLETQYF.

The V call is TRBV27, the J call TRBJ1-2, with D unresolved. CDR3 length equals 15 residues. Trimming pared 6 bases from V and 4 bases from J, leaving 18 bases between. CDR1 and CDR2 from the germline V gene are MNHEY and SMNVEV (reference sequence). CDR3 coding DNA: TGTGCCAGCAGCGAAAGATTACACCACCCCTATGGCTACACCTTC. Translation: CASSERLHHPYGYTF.

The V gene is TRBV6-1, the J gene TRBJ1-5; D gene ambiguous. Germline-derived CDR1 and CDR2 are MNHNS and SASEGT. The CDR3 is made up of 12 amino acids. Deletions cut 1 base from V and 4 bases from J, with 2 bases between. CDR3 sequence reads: CASSEVNQPQHF. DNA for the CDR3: TGTGCCAGCAGTGAAGTTAATCAGCCCCAGCATTTT.

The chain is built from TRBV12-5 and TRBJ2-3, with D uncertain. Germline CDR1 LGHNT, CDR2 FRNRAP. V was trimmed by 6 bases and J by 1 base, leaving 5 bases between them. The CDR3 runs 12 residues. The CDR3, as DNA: TGTGCTAGTGGCCCTGGCACAGATACGCAGTATTTT. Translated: CASGPGTDTQYF.

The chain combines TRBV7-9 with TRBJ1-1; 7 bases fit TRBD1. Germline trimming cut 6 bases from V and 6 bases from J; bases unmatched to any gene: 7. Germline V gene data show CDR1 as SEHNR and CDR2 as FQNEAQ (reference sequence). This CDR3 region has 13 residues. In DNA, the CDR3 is TGTGCCAGCAGTCAGACAGGGCTCTCTGAAGCTTTCTTT. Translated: CASSQTGLSEAFF.

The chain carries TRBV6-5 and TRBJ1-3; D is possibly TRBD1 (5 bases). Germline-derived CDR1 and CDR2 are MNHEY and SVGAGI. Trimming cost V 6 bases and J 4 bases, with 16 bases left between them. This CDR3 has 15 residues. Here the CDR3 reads CASSISIGAGNTIYF. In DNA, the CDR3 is TGTGCCAGCAGCATTTCAATCGGGGCGGGAAACACCATATATTTT.

The CDR3 sequence is CASSSSAREQYV. CDR3 bases: TGTGCCAGCAGTTCTAGCGCCCGCGAGCAGTACGTC. The chain combines TRBV28 with TRBJ2-7; D might be TRBD2 (6 bases). CDR1 and CDR2 from the germline V gene are MDHEN and SYDVKM. Trimming pared 4 bases from V and 6 bases from J, leaving 10 bases between. The CDR3 is 12 amino acids.